Presented here are 8 T cell receptor beta chains from one specimen sequenced in a study of T cells after yellow fever vaccination. TCRdb analysed the 5' RACE reads with MiXCR anew, one entry per CDR3 protein. The sample has about 340,000 distinct CDR3 sequences; under 5% are singletons. Material: PBMCs, obtained 5 days after the yellow fever booster vaccination. These receptor sequences come from a man between 18 and 29 years old who received the YFV17D yellow fever vaccine.

This clonotype was observed a few times. The rearrangement links TRBV14 to TRBJ2-1; 8 bases match TRBD2. The V gene's germline CDR1 is SGHDN and CDR2 FVKESK. V gave up 3 bases and J gave up 10 bases; unmatched junction bases: 8. This CDR3 is 14 amino acids long. The CDR3: CASSQIAGLKEQFF. In DNA form, the CDR3 reads TGTGCCAGCAGCCAGATAGCGGGACTTAAGGAGCAGTTCTTC.

This clonotype has at least ten counts. The chain employs TRBV7-9 and TRBJ2-7; the D gene is possibly TRBD1 (7 bases). This CDR3 has 12 amino acids. V lost 6 bases to trimming and J lost 3 bases, with 9 bases between them. Germline V gene sequence: CDR1 SEHNR, CDR2 FQNEAQ (reference sequence). The CDR3 here is CASRRDSYEQYF. The CDR3 DNA is TGTGCCAGCAGGCGGGACAGCTACGAGCAGTACTTC.

The chain carries TRBV2 and TRBJ2-7, with 10 bases fitting TRBD1. The CDR3 runs to 14 residues. Germline trimming cut 7 bases from V and 5 bases from J; bases unmatched to any gene: 8. Germline loops: CDR1 SNHLY, CDR2 FYNNEI. The CDR3 spells CASTWDRGNNEQYF. The CDR3 DNA reads as TGTGCCAGCACCTGGGACAGGGGTAACAACGAGCAGTACTTC.

In its sample, this clonotype was seen a few times. The rearrangement joins TRBV20-1 to TRBJ2-1, with 8 bases identical to TRBD2. CDR3 length equals 16 residues. Germline V gene lookup returns CDR1 DFQATT and CDR2 SNEGSKA (reference sequence). V shed 6 bases and J 4 bases; nucleotides not matched to a gene: 14. The CDR3 nucleotides are TGCAGTGCCAAAGCCGGTAAGCGGGGGACATACAATGAGCAGTTCTTC. As protein: CSAKAGKRGTYNEQFF.

This chain joins TRBV20-1 and TRBJ1-5, with 8 bases that match TRBD1. The V gene end was trimmed by 5 bases and the J gene end by 7 bases; junction bases not matched to a gene: 10. This CDR3 has 14 amino acids. The germline gives CDR1 DFQATT, CDR2 SNEGSKA (reference sequence). CDR3 amino acids: CSAWTGFFGQPQHF. The CDR3 DNA reads as TGCAGTGCTTGGACAGGGTTTTTTGGACAGCCCCAGCATTTT.

This clonotype was observed many times. The V call is TRBV6-2 or TRBV6-3, the J call TRBJ2-1; D tentatively fits TRBD1 or TRBD2 (5 bases each). Germline CDR1 and CDR2: MNHEY and SVGEGT. With 0 bases removed from V and 3 bases from J, the gap between germline ends came to 15 bases. This CDR3 has 17 residues. CDR3 nucleotides: TGTGCCAGCAGTTACTCGAGTGTGAGAGGGGTCTACAATGAGCAGTTCTTC. Translation gives CASSYSSVRGVYNEQFF.

This clonotype occurred a few times. The chain carries TRBV9 and TRBJ1-1; D is ambiguous. The CDR3 spans 14 residues. Germline assignment: CDR1 SGDLS and CDR2 YYNGEE. Trimming cost V 0 bases and J 2 bases, with 8 bases left between them. DNA of the CDR3: TGTGCCAGCAGCGTAGTAGGTGAAAACACTGAAGCTTTCTTT. Residues: CASSVVGENTEAFF.

V and J are TRBV4-1 and TRBJ1-4; 9 bases line up with TRBD1. Germline CDR1 MGHRA, CDR2 YSYEKL. The CDR3 is made up of 14 amino acids. V was pared by 2 bases and J by 8 bases, with 3 bases of the junction left unmatched. CDR3 sequence reads: CASSQRGTGEKLFF. The CDR3 nucleotides are TGCGCCAGCAGCCAAAGGGGGACAGGGGAAAAACTGTTTTTT.